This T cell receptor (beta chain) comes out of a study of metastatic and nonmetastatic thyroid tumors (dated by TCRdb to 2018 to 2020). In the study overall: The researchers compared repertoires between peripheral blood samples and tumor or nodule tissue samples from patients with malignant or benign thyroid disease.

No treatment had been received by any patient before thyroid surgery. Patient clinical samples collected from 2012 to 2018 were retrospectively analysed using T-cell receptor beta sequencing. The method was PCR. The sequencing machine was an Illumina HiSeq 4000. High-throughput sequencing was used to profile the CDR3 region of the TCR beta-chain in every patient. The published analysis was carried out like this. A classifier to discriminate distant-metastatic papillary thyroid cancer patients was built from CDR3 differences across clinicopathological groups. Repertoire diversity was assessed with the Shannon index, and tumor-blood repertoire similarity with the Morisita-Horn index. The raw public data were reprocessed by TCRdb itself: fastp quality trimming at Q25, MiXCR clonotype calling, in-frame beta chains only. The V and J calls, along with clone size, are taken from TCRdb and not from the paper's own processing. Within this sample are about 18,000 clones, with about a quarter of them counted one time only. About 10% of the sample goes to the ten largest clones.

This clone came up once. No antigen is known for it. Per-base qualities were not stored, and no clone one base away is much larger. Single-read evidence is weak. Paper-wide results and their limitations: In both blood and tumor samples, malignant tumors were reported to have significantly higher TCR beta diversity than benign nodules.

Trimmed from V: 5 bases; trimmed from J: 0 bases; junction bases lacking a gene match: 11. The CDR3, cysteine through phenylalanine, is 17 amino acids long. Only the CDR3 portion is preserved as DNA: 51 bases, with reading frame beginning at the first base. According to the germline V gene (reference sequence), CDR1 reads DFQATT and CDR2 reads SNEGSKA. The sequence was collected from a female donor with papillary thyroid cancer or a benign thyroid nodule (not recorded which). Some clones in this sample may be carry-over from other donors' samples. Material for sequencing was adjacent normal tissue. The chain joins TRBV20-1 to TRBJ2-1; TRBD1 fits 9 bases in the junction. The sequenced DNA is TGCAGTGCTCCTGGGACAGGGTGTGGGGGCTCCTACAATGAGCAGTTCTTC. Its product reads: CSAPGTGCGGSYNEQFF.